The rows below give T cell receptor beta chains drawn from one sample of a study of shared clonotypes between healthy human individuals. The repertoire was sequenced with immunoSEQ multiplex PCR; TCRdb's copy has only in-frame clones and lacks some. The sample shows hundreds of thousands of clones, 92% of them seen only once. Source material: naive CD8+ T cells sorted from blood. The receptors stem from a man aged 30 to 45 in good health. Each CDR3 is given without its conserved first and last residue. Rows give clone size only sometimes, using once, few, many, or a class for an expanded clone.

>TRBJ2-7|TRBV19|NA
ASIGTSYGEQY
>TRBJ2-3|TRBV29-1|NA
SVAGGDYTDTQY
>TRBJ2-7|TRBV2|NA
ASSTEVRNEQY
>TRBJ1-2|TRBV27|NA
ASSPGHFYGYT
>TRBJ2-7|TRBV7-9|NA
ASSPRGGPFLGEQY
>TRBJ1-1|TRBV12-5|NA
ASGRTGSNTEAF
>TRBJ2-3|TRBV19|NA
ASSVRDFRTDTQY
>TRBJ2-3|TRBV30|NA
ARRSPNTDTQY
>TRBJ2-1|TRBV18|NA
ASSLPPPANNEQF
>TRBJ2-7|TRBV6-1|NA
ASSDSPYGSYEQY
>TRBJ2-7|TRBV7-8|NA
ASRYRGNYEQY
>TRBJ2-1|TRBV29-1|NA
SVEGAGIAGVGSTPYNEQF
>TRBJ1-2|TRBV9|NA
ASSANYYGYT
>TRBJ2-2|TRBV28|NA
ASQWGNTGELF
>TRBJ2-1|TRBV5-1|NA
ASSLAAGVFYNEQF
>TRBJ2-7|TRBV29-1|NA
SVSELGGGEQY
>TRBJ1-5|TRBV27|few
ASGPPSPIQPQH
>TRBJ2-5|TRBV7-9|NA
ASSLGRGPQETQY
>TRBJ2-1|TRBV4-2|NA
ASSQDPGTGSNEQF
>TRBJ1-1|TRBV4-1|NA
ASSQARGVNTEAF
>TRBJ2-6|TRBV4-1|NA
ASSQPGQGILGDVLT
>TRBJ2-3|TRBV7-2|once
ASSLVGVTSDSTDTQY
>TRBJ1-3|TRBV27|NA
ASSLLGNSGNTIY
>TRBJ2-7|TRBV5-1|NA
ASSIGQGAYEQY
>TRBJ2-6|TRBV6-4|NA
ASSPGLMRPSGANVLT
>TRBJ2-1|TRBV7-9|NA
ASSRRVNEQF
>TRBJ1-1|TRBV21-1|few
ASSKDEEENTEAF
>TRBJ2-7|TRBV7-9|NA
ASSLARGRFHEQY
>TRBJ1-2|TRBV28|NA
ASSPPRGGGYT
>TRBJ2-7|TRBV7-2|NA
ASSLVTFSYEQY
>TRBJ2-7|TRBV7-9|NA
ASSPRGSYEQY
>TRBJ2-7|TRBV27|NA
ASIGEGFEQY
>TRBJ1-1|TRBV15|NA
ATSSGRSEAF
>TRBJ1-5|TRBV21-1|NA
ASMSQVYSNQPQH
>TRBJ2-3|TRBV19|NA
ASSAMVMTDSTDTQY
>TRBJ2-1|TRBV7-9|NA
ASSLPGLAGGYNEQF
>TRBJ2-3|TRBV2|NA
ASERGSTDTQY
>TRBJ2-1|TRBV7-3|NA
ASSPGTGALNEQF
>TRBJ1-2|TRBV13|NA
ASSLGGADYGYT
>TRBJ2-2|TRBV12-5|NA
ASGLNAGVGGAGELF
>TRBJ1-1|TRBV27|once
ASSLSWDRVNTEAF
>TRBJ2-7|TRBV30|NA
AWSFGGWEQY
>TRBJ2-1|TRBV28|few
ASSLLAGSFVRQF
>TRBJ2-5|TRBV12-5|NA
ASGRTSGRVGETQY
>TRBJ2-7|TRBV5-6|NA
ASSTPGPKYEQY
>TRBJ2-7|TRBV4-1|NA
ASSPRLAGAYEQY
>TRBJ2-3|TRBV10-3|NA
AISESGGLAGADTQY
>TRBJ2-7|TRBV11-3|NA
ASSLRSGTQYEQY
>TRBJ2-3|TRBV7-9|NA
ASSPPGTDTQY
>TRBJ1-1|TRBV29-1|once
SGDKNTEAF
>TRBJ2-3|TRBV9|NA
ASSVGLADTDTQY
>TRBJ1-4|TRBV7-8|NA
ASRDTRGPPEKLF
>TRBJ2-7|TRBV19|NA
ASSMVSGLAGEQY
>TRBJ2-2|TRBV11-2|NA
ASSLDLGQALTGELF
>TRBJ2-1|TRBV15|NA
ATSTDSGRAINEQF
>TRBJ2-7|TRBV28|NA
ASSFTQGGYEQY
>TRBJ1-4|TRBV6-6|NA
ASSYLNRGVDEKLF
>TRBJ2-5|TRBV4-3|NA
ASSRGGQETQY